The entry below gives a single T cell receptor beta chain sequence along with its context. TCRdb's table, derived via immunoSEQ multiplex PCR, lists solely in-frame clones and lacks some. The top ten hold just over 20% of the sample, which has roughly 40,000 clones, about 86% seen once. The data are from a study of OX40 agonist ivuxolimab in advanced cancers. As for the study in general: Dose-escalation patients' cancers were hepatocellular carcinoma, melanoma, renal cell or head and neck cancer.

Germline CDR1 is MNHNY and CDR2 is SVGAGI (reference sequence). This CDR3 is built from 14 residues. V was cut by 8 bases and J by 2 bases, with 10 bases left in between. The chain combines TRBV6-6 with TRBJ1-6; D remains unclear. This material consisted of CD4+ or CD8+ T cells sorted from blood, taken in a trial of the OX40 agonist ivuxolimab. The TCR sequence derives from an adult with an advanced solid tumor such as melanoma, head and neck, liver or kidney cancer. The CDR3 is CASVQSTYNSPLHF. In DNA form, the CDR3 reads TGTGCCAGCGTACAGAGTACCTATAATTCACCCCTCCACTTT.